One sample yielded the 5 T cell receptor beta chains listed below, sequenced in a study of blood T cell repertoires in COVID-19. Data came from immunoSEQ multiplex PCR; TCRdb stores just in-frame clones and leaves some out. The sample holds over 250,000 clones, over 65% seen once. The sample consisted of peripheral blood. The origin of the receptors is a woman of 80 years or more with acute or convalescent COVID-19.

This clone was picked up a small number of times. The rearrangement links TRBV25-1 to TRBJ2-2; TRBD2 aligns across 8 bases. The CDR3 loop spans 18 amino acids. V shed 2 bases and J 2 bases; nucleotides not matched to a gene: 10. CDR1 is MGHDK, CDR2 SYGVNS, per germline. CDR3 DNA: TGTGCCAGCAGTGAAAGGGTAACTAGCGGCAAAAACACCGGGGAGCTGTTTTTT. This codes for CASSERVTSGKNTGELFF.

This chain joins TRBV29-1 and TRBJ1-3; perhaps TRBD1 as D (6 bases). V lost 1 base and J lost 5, with 12 bases in between. The CDR3 totals 14 residues. Germline CDR1 reads SQVTM; CDR2 reads ANQGSEA. The CDR3 coding sequence is TGCAGCGTTGAAGGAACAGGGCTAAGAAACACCATATATTTT. It is translated as CSVEGTGLRNTIYF.

The sample holds a few counts of this clone. The CDR3 sequence: CASSPPSRLESETQYF. CDR3 coding DNA: TGTGCCAGCAGCCCCCCCTCGCGACTAGAGTCTGAGACCCAGTACTTC. This rearrangement joins TRBV7-8 to TRBJ2-5; TRBD2 is a possible D gene (6 bases). This CDR3 region has 16 residues. Trimming left V 5 bases short and J 5 bases short, with 21 bases between. Per the germline V gene, CDR1 is SGHVS and CDR2 is FQNEAQ.

The chain combines TRBV2 with TRBJ1-5; 9 bases fit TRBD1. J gave up 7 bases and V 6 bases, and 7 bases lay outside the gene matches. CDR1 is SNHLY, CDR2 FYNNEI, per germline. The CDR3 is made up of 14 amino acids. This CDR3 reads CASRKTGGEQPQHF. In nucleotides, the CDR3 is TGTGCCAGCAGAAAGACAGGGGGTGAGCAGCCCCAGCATTTT.

The V and J genes are TRBV7-9 and TRBJ2-3; 10 bases line up with TRBD2. The CDR3 totals 16 residues. Germline V lookup: CDR1 SEHNR, CDR2 FQNEAQ (reference sequence). J was trimmed by 5 bases and V by 2 bases; bases with no gene match: 7. The CDR3 coding sequence is TGTGCCAGCAGCTTACCCGGGACTAGCGTGGTAGATACGCAGTATTTT. It is translated as CASSLPGTSVVDTQYF. The full variable domain, with the rest looked up from reference TRBV7-9 and TRBJ2-3, is DTGVSQNPRHKITKRGQNVTFRCDPISEHNRLYWYRQTLGQGPEFLTYFQNEAQLEKSRLLSDRFSAERPKGSFSTLEIQRTEQGDSAMYLCASSLPGTSVVDTQYFGPGTRLTVL.